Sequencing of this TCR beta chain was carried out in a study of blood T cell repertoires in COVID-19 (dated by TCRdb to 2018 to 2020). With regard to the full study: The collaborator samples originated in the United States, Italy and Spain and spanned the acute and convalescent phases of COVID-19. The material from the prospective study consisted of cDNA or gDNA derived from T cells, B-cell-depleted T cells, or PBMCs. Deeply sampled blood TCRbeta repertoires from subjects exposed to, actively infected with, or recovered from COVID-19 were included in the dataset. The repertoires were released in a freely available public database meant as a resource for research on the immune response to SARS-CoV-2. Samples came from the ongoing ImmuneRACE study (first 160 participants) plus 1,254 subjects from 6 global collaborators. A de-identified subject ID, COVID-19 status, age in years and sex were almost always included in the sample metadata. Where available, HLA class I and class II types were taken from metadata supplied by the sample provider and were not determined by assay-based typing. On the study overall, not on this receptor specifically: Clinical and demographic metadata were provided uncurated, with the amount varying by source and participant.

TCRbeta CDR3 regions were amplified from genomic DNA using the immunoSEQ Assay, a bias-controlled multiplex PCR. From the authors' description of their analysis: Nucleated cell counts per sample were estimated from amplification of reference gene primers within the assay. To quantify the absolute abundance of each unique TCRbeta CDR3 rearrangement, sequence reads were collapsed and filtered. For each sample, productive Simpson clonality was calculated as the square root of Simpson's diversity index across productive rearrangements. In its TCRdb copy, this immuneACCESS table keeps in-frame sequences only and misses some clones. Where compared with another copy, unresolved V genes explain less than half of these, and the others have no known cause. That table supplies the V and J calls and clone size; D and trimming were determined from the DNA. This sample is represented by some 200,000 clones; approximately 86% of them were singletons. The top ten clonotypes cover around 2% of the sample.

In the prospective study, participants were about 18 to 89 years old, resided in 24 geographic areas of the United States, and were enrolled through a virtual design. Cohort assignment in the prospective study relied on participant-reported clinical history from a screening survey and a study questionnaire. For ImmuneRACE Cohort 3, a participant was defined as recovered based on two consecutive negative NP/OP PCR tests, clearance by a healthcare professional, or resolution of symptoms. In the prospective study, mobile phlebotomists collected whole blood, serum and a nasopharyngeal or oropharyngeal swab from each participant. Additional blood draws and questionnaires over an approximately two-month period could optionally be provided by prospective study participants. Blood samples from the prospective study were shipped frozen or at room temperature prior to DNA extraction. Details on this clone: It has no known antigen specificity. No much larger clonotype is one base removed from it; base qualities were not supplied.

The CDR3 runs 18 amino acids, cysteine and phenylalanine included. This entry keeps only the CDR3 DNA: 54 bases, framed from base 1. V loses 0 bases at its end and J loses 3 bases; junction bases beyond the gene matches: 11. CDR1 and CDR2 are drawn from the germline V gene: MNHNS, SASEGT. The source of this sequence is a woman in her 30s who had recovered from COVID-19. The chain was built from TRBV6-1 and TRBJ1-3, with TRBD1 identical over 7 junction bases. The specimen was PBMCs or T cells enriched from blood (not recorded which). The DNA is TGTGCCAGCAGTGAAGCGCATCCCTTACAGGGGTATGGAAACACCATATATTTT. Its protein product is CASSEAHPLQGYGNTIYF.